Below, 22 T cell receptor beta chains from the same sample are listed, as sequenced in a study of human T cells and chemical hapten exposure. TCRdb redid the calling of the RACE reads with MiXCR, one entry per CDR3 protein. The sample contains roughly 360,000 distinct CDR3 sequences, nearly 5% of which appear only once. Time point here: patch test 1, 2 weeks after DPC sensitization. Treatment: therapeutic diphenylcyclopropenone sensitization with weekly scalp DPC. The specimen was whole blood, collected in connection with sensitization to the hapten diphenylcyclopropenone (DPC). These receptors were obtained from a woman aged 45-65 years with alopecia areata. Some clones in this sample may be carry-over from other donors' samples.

In its sample, this clonotype was seen many times. The chain links TRBV29-1 to TRBJ2-2; D remains unclear. V was cut by 7 bases and J by 7 bases, with 13 bases left in between. The CDR3 sequence is 12 residues long. Germline V gene sequence: CDR1 SQVTM, CDR2 ANQGSEA. The CDR3 DNA is TGCAGCGCCCCCCTGGCCGACGGGGAGCTGTTTTTT. It codes for CSAPLADGELFF.

This clonotype came up many times. This sequence joins TRBV20-1 and TRBJ2-7; 7 bases are a match to TRBD2. Germline V gives CDR1 DFQATT, CDR2 SNEGSKA (reference sequence). V dropped 2 bases and J dropped 0; count of bases not matched to a gene: 1. The CDR3 sequence is 13 residues long. The CDR3 DNA follows: TGCAGTGCTAGACGGACTAGCTCCTACGAGCAGTACTTC. Its translation is CSARRTSSYEQYF.

The chain joins TRBV12-3 or TRBV12-4 to TRBJ1-5, with D maybe TRBD1 (5 bases). This CDR3 comprises 16 residues. V lost 7 bases and J 2 bases, leaving 18 bases between the germline ends. CDR3 loop: CASTSRGSLGNQPQHF. The CDR3 DNA reads as TGTGCCAGCACCAGCCGGGGGTCTCTGGGCAATCAGCCCCAGCATTTT.

This clonotype has just a few counts. J is TRBJ2-3 and V is TRBV27, with unresolved D. Trimming removed 5 bases from V and 6 bases from J, with 15 bases in between. The CDR3 has 14 residues. Germline V lookup: CDR1 MNHEY, CDR2 SMNVEV (reference sequence). As DNA, the CDR3 is TGTGCCAGCAGTCCCCTTGGCCCCAGGGATACGCAGTATTTT. This encodes CASSPLGPRDTQYF.

In this sample, this clonotype turned up many times. The chain carries TRBV6-5 and TRBJ2-1, with D possibly TRBD2 on 5 matching bases. V gave up 5 bases and J gave up 0 bases, with 8 bases separating them. Germline V gives CDR1 MNHEY, CDR2 SVGAGI. The CDR3 sequence is 14 residues long. The CDR3 spells CASSPGFSYNEQFF. The CDR3, as DNA: TGTGCCAGCAGTCCGGGATTCTCCTACAATGAGCAGTTCTTC.

This clonotype appeared many times. The chain is built from TRBV12-3 or TRBV12-4 and TRBJ2-5; D possibly corresponds to TRBD2 (5 bases). The CDR3 spans 14 residues. V dropped 6 bases and J dropped 1 base, with 12 bases sitting between them. Here the CDR3 DNA reads TGTGCCAGCAGCCCACTCCGGGGCCAAGAGACCCAGTACTTC. Encoded protein: CASSPLRGQETQYF.

The chain combines TRBV6-5 with TRBJ1-3; D may be TRBD1 (6 bases). From germline, CDR1 is MNHEY and CDR2 SVGAGI. Trimming stripped 7 bases from V and 4 bases from J, with 20 bases between. CDR3 length equals 16 residues. The CDR3 DNA is TGTGCCAGCACCACCGGAGGGGGGCCCGGGGGAAACACCATATATTTT. Its protein is CASTTGGGPGGNTIYF.

Comments on this clonotype: A much larger clone is a single base away; this may be a read error. V and J are TRBV11-3 and TRBJ1-6, with D unclear. V was cut by 1 base and J by 9 bases, with 13 bases left in between. Germline assignment: CDR1 SGHNT and CDR2 YENEEA. CDR3 size: 15 residues. CDR3 residues: CASSLVAGSTSPLHF. The CDR3 coding sequence is TGTGCCAGCAGCTTAGTGGCGGGCTCCACTTCACCCCTCCACTTT. The full variable domain, with the rest looked up from reference TRBV11-3 and TRBJ1-6, is EAGVVQSPRYKIIEKKQPVAFWCNPISGHNTLYWYLQNLGQGPELLIRYENEEAVDDSQLPKDRFSAERLKGVDSTLKIQPAELGDSAVYLCASSLVAGSTSPLHFGNGTRLTVT.

This clonotype appeared many times. The chain has TRBV7-8 and TRBJ1-1, with unresolved D. Trimming shortened V by 4 bases and J by 3 bases, and 15 bases separated the two germline ends. There are 15 residues in the CDR3. In germline, CDR1 is SGHVS, CDR2 FQNEAQ. In nucleotides, the CDR3 is TGTGCCAGCAGCTCCCAAACAGTCCCGGACACTGAAGCTTTCTTT. It encodes CASSSQTVPDTEAFF.

This clonotype occurred many times. J is TRBJ1-1 and V is TRBV6-5; D is unclear. CDR1 MNHEY and CDR2 SVGAGI come from the germline V gene. The CDR3 totals 15 residues. With 0 bases removed from V and 4 bases from J, the gap between germline ends came to 12 bases. The CDR3 here is CASSYSPGVGTEAFF. Written as DNA, the CDR3 is TGTGCCAGCAGTTACTCACCGGGTGTGGGCACTGAAGCTTTCTTT.

This clonotype was observed a few times. CDR3 sequence reads: CASGLNKGALVETQYF. The CDR3 DNA reads as TGTGCTAGTGGTTTGAACAAGGGGGCCCTCGTGGAGACCCAGTACTTC. V gene TRBV12-5 combines with J gene TRBJ2-5; 7 positions agree with TRBD1. There are 16 residues in the CDR3. V lost 2 bases, J lost 5 bases, and 11 bases stayed unmatched. Per germline, CDR1 LGHNT and CDR2 FRNRAP.

This clonotype was recorded many times. The chain recombines TRBV18 with TRBJ2-6, with D unresolved. This CDR3 comprises 16 residues. Between the trimmed V and J ends, which lost 1 base and 2 bases, there was a span of 9 bases. Germline values: CDR1 KGHSH, CDR2 LQKENI. CDR3: CASSPLAQAGANVLTF. The CDR3 bases are TGTGCCAGCTCACCACTCGCGCAGGCTGGGGCCAACGTCCTGACTTTC.

There are many counts of this clonotype. The chain couples TRBV7-9 to TRBJ1-4; TRBD1 is a possible D gene (5 bases). Trimming shortened V by 5 bases and J by 2 bases, and 9 bases separated the two germline ends. The CDR3 consists of 14 residues. Germline V lookup: CDR1 SEHNR, CDR2 FQNEAQ (reference sequence). As DNA, the CDR3 is TGTGCCAGCAGCCGGGACGTCACTAATGAAAAACTGTTTTTT. Its translation is CASSRDVTNEKLFF.

A few counts support this clonotype. V is TRBV4-3 and J is TRBJ1-4; possible D gene TRBD1, 5 bases. Deletions cut 0 bases from V and 0 bases from J, with 17 bases between. This CDR3 is built from 19 residues. Looked up from germline, CDR1 is LGHNA and CDR2 is YSLEER. CDR3 residues: CASSQDWGKGTSTNEKLFF. The CDR3 DNA follows: TGCGCCAGCAGCCAAGATTGGGGGAAGGGTACTTCAACTAATGAAAAACTGTTTTTT.

This clonotype has a handful of counts. The chain carries TRBV3-1 and TRBJ2-1, with 8 bases that match TRBD2. The V gene's germline CDR1 is LGHDT and CDR2 YNNKEL (reference sequence). Trimming at V came to 3 bases and at J to 10 bases, leaving 5 bases not matched to a gene. CDR3 size: 13 residues. CDR3 in DNA: TGTGCCAGCAGCCAGGGCGGCGGGAGGGAGCAGTTCTTC. Encoded protein: CASSQGGGREQFF.

At least ten counts were recorded for this clonotype. This chain links TRBV20-1 with TRBJ2-6; possibly TRBD1 for D (6 bases). The CDR3 is made up of 14 amino acids. Germline V CDR1 and CDR2: DFQATT, SNEGSKA (reference sequence). Deletions cut 6 bases from V and 2 bases from J, with 11 bases between. Here the CDR3 reads CSAFPGAGANVLTF. The CDR3 bases are TGCAGTGCGTTTCCAGGGGCTGGGGCCAACGTCCTGACTTTC.

This clonotype was picked up many times. V is TRBV18 and J is TRBJ2-5; 9 positions match TRBD2. V gave up 0 bases and J gave up 5 bases; unmatched junction bases: 1. The CDR3 is 14 residues long. CDR1 and CDR2 from the germline V gene are KGHSH and LQKENI. The chain's CDR3 is CASSPPAGGETQYF. The DNA for the CDR3 is TGTGCCAGCTCACCACCGGCGGGAGGGGAGACCCAGTACTTC.

This clonotype was detected ten times or more. V and J are TRBV7-9 and TRBJ1-5; no clear D. Germline loops: CDR1 SEHNR, CDR2 FQNEAQ (reference sequence). The ends were cut back, 5 bases at V and 5 bases at J, with 10 bases in the middle. This CDR3 region has 13 residues. The CDR3 is CASSKDGDQPQHF. Written as DNA, the CDR3 is TGTGCCAGCAGCAAAGACGGTGATCAGCCCCAGCATTTT.

This clonotype occurred a few times. The chain recombines TRBV4-3 with TRBJ1-2, with D perhaps TRBD1 (5 bases). This CDR3 contains 13 residues. CDR1 is LGHNA and CDR2 is YSLEER in the germline V gene. V lost 2 bases to trimming and J lost 6 bases, with 10 bases between them. Here the CDR3 DNA reads TGCGCCAGCAGCCAATCCAGGGTTGATGGCTACACCTTC. Residues: CASSQSRVDGYTF.

This clonotype was observed many times. The genes are TRBV6-2 or TRBV6-3 and TRBJ1-5; perhaps TRBD1 as D (5 bases). This CDR3 has 14 residues. Trimming removed 2 bases at V and 1 base at J, with 6 bases between. CDR1 is MNHEY, CDR2 SVGEGT, per germline. CDR3 residues: CASSYDRSNQPQHF. The DNA for the CDR3 is TGTGCCAGCAGTTACGACAGAAGCAATCAGCCCCAGCATTTT.

This clonotype was counted between two and nine times. The rearrangement links TRBV11-2 to TRBJ2-7; D gene uncertain. Germline-derived CDR1 and CDR2 are SGHAT and FQNNGV. Trimming took 4 bases from V and 6 from J, leaving 7 bases between them. The CDR3 contains 11 residues. The CDR3 region is CASSSTSEQYF. The CDR3 bases are TGTGCCAGCAGCTCCACTTCCGAGCAGTACTTC.

This clonotype came up many times. The V call is TRBV6-1, the J call TRBJ1-1, with 8 bases identical to TRBD1. V trimming: 1 base; J trimming: 4 bases; junction bases outside the gene matches: 8. Per the germline V gene, CDR1 is MNHNS and CDR2 is SASEGT. There are 16 residues in the CDR3. This CDR3 reads CASSEGAGGGGTEAFF. The DNA of the CDR3 is TGTGCCAGCAGTGAAGGGGCAGGGGGCGGTGGCACTGAAGCTTTCTTT.